This T cell receptor (beta chain) was captured by sequencing in a study of blood T cells in healthy people across ages. General study points: In long-lived donors, naive CD4+ cell counts and diversity exceeded those of aged donors.

About this clonotype: Antigen specificity is unknown.

The length of the CDR3 is 15 residues. Germline V gene sequence: CDR1 ENHRY, CDR2 SYGVKD. V lost 10 bases to trimming and J lost 4 bases; unmatched junction nucleotides: 10. The second PCR ran about 6 to 12 cycles with a sample-barcoded 5' primer and J-beta primers. Using its own MiXCR run on the 5' RACE reads, TCRdb lists one record per CDR3 protein. The sample shows 650,000 to 1,000,000 distinct CDR3 sequences, approximately 35% of them seen only once. The sequenced material came from blood. The V call is TRBV10-3, the J call TRBJ2-5; 12 nucleotides line up with TRBD2. The sequence was obtained from a young man in good health. The DNA for the CDR3 is TGTGCCACCCTGGCTAGCGGGAGGGGTGGAGAGACCCAGTACTTC. Translation gives CATLASGRGGETQYF.